This TCR beta chain appears in the sequencing data of a study of cytomegalovirus exposure and HLA in healthy donors. About this clone: What it recognizes is unknown. One end of the junction fails to match germline, which may point to a read error.

CDR1 and CDR2 from the germline V gene are MNHEY and SVGAGI. This CDR3 region has 13 residues. Overall study findings and caveats: TCR beta chains associated with HLA were, in a later analysis, more clonally expanded than equally common others. In an earlier analysis, most TCR beta V segments were productive about 87% or about 30% of the time.

A multiplex PCR was run with 60 Vbeta primers and 13 Jbeta primers. Profiled with immunoSEQ multiplex PCR; TCRdb holds only in-frame clones, not every one. The sample comprises some 150,000 clones, roughly 63% of which are singletons, and around 7.1% rests with the top ten. The chain links TRBV6-5 to TRBJ2-7; TRBD2 matches 8 bases. The clonotype was recovered from a woman in her sixties in good health and CMV-seropositive. The sample consisted of PBMCs. CDR3 bases: TGTGCCAGCACTTACAGCGGGAGTGGGGAGCAGTACTTC. It translates to CASTYSGSGEQYF.